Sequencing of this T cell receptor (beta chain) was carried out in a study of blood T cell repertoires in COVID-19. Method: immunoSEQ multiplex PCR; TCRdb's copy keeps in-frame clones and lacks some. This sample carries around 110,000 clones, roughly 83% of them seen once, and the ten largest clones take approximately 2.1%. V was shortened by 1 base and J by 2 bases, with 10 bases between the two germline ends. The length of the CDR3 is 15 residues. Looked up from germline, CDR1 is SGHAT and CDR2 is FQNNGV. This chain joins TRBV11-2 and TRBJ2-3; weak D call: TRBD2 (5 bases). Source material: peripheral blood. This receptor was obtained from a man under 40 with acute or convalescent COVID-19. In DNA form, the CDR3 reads TGTGCCAGCAGCTTAGGACTACTAAACACAGATACGCAGTATTTT. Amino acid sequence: CASSLGLLNTDTQYF.